This entry is about one T cell receptor beta chain. The CDR3 length is 13 residues. Germline V CDR1 and CDR2: ENHRY, SYGVKD. Deletions cut 8 bases from V and 5 bases from J, with 12 bases between. This record belongs to a study of T cells in localized non-small cell lung cancer. Clones were read by immunoSEQ multiplex PCR, and TCRdb kept only the in-frame ones, dropping some. The sample yields almost 30,000 clones, approximately 90% seen once. The genes are TRBV10-3 and TRBJ1-4; a weak D match, TRBD1 (5 bases). Sequences were derived from peripheral blood, sampled before any cancer treatment. The origin of this receptor is a female donor over 55 with stage III squamous cell lung carcinoma. The CDR3 sequence is CAIGGSKNEKLFF. CDR3 nucleotide sequence: TGTGCCATCGGGGGTTCCAAAAATGAAAAACTGTTTTTT.